The source of this T cell receptor beta chain is a study of PD-L1 blockade in urothelial cancer. Noted time point: pretreatment peripheral blood. The trim removed 3 bases at V and 7 bases at J, leaving 12 bases unmatched. CDR1 is KGHSH and CDR2 is LQKENI in the germline V gene. The CDR3 runs to 18 residues. Repertoires were generated with immunoSEQ multiplex PCR, while TCRdb's copy carries only in-frame clones and drops some. The sample includes roughly 50,000 clones, approximately 83% seen only once; the top ten take roughly 14%. This TCR derives from a man between 65 and 79 years old with urothelial cancer. The chain is built from TRBV18 and TRBJ2-1; 13 positions match TRBD2. Sequencing was performed on PBMCs, taken around atezolizumab (anti-PD-L1) treatment. In DNA, the CDR3 is TGTGCCAGCTCACCGGGGGGACTAGCGGGACAGAGGAGGAATGAGCAGTTCTTC. Translated, it gives CASSPGGLAGQRRNEQFF.